One and the same sample provided the 11 T cell receptor beta chains below, sequenced in a study of OX40 agonist ivuxolimab in advanced cancers. The table came from immunoSEQ multiplex PCR; TCRdb's copy has only in-frame clones and leaves some out. The data hold roughly 49,000 clones, with roughly 79% observed a single time. The source material was CD4+ or CD8+ T cells sorted from blood, sampled in a trial of the OX40 agonist ivuxolimab. These TCRs come from an adult with an advanced solid tumor such as melanoma, head and neck, liver or kidney cancer.

This chain's CDR3 is CASSSFSGPGNTIYF. The CDR3, as DNA: TGTGCCAGCAGTTCTTTCAGTGGCCCCGGAAACACCATATATTTT. The rearrangement joins TRBV2 to TRBJ1-3, with D hard to call. The CDR3 has 15 residues. Trimming removed 5 bases at V and 4 bases at J, with 15 bases between. From germline, CDR1 is SNHLY and CDR2 FYNNEI.

This chain links TRBV6-1 with TRBJ2-7; TRBD2 matches at 7 bases. Per the germline V gene, CDR1 is MNHNS and CDR2 is SASEGT. Losses at the gene ends were 3 bases for V and 2 bases for J; bases not matched to a gene: 4. The CDR3 contains 14 residues. CDR3 region: CASSDLAGAYEQYF. The CDR3 region has the DNA TGTGCCAGCAGTGATCTCGCGGGAGCCTACGAGCAGTACTTC.

The genes are TRBV5-6 and TRBJ2-7, with a tentative D call TRBD1 (5 bases). The CDR3 sequence is 15 residues long. Trimming cost V 0 bases and J 3 bases, with 13 bases left between them. Germline CDR1 SGHDT, CDR2 YYEEEE. The CDR3 loop reads CASSLEGVRVYEQYF. CDR3 coding DNA: TGTGCCAGCAGCTTGGAAGGTGTCAGGGTCTACGAGCAGTACTTC.

The chain recombines TRBV5-1 with TRBJ1-1; 9 nucleotides agree with TRBD1. The CDR3 is made up of 14 amino acids. Germline CDR1 is SGHRS and CDR2 is YFSETQ. Trimming cost V 4 bases and J 6 bases; bases outside gene matches: 7. In DNA form, the CDR3 reads TGCGCCAGCAGCCTCGGACAGGGGATCGCTGAAGCTTTCTTT. This codes for CASSLGQGIAEAFF.

This clone has only a few counts. The chain carries TRBV11-2 and TRBJ1-1, with D perhaps TRBD1 (5 bases). There are 16 residues in the CDR3. Per the germline V gene, CDR1 is SGHAT and CDR2 is FQNNGV. V was cut by 3 bases and J by 3 bases, with 17 bases left in between. The CDR3 DNA follows: TGTGCCAGCAGCTTCGATTCCGGGACCTATGACACTGAAGCTTTCTTT. As protein: CASSFDSGTYDTEAFF. Full variable domain (missing parts from reference TRBV11-2 and TRBJ1-1): EAGVAQSPRYKIIEKRQSVAFWCNPISGHATLYWYQQILGQGPKLLIQFQNNGVVDDSQLPKDRFSAERLKGVDSTLKIQPAKLEDSAVYLCASSFDSGTYDTEAFFGQGTRLTVV.

This clone was counted once. The chain uses TRBV4-1 and TRBJ1-1, with a possible D match to TRBD1 (5 bases). There are 15 residues in the CDR3. V was clipped by 1 base and J by 6 bases, with 15 bases between them. Germline V gene data show CDR1 as MGHRA and CDR2 as YSYEKL. The CDR3, as DNA: TGCGCCAGCAGCCAAGTCTCAGGGAGCGTGGCTGAAGCTTTCTTT. Translation gives CASSQVSGSVAEAFF.

The chain carries TRBV10-2 and TRBJ2-1; 7 bases fit TRBD1. Germline V gives CDR1 WSHSY, CDR2 SAAADI. The CDR3 consists of 11 residues. The trim removed 8 bases at V and 7 bases at J, leaving 2 bases unmatched. This CDR3 is CASSTGNEQFF. CDR3 nucleotides: TGCGCCAGCTCGACAGGGAATGAGCAGTTCTTC.

This clone was counted a few times. The chain is built from TRBV4-2 and TRBJ1-2; 9 nucleotides align to TRBD1. This CDR3 contains 15 residues. Germline assignment: CDR1 LGHNA and CDR2 YNFKEQ. Germline trimming cut 0 bases from V and 7 bases from J; bases unmatched to any gene: 6. The CDR3 reads CASSQDTGGGSGYTF. CDR3 coding DNA: TGTGCCAGCAGCCAAGATACAGGGGGCGGTAGTGGCTACACCTTC.

V and J are TRBV7-2 and TRBJ2-7; 14 positions agree with TRBD2. The CDR3 contains 15 residues. With 7 bases clipped from V and 5 bases from J, the junction kept 7 bases outside the gene matches. Germline assignment: CDR1 SGHTA and CDR2 FQGNSA. The CDR3: CASKRTGLAGDEQYF. DNA for the CDR3: TGTGCCAGCAAACGTACGGGACTAGCGGGAGACGAGCAGTACTTC.

In this sample, this clone turned up a few times. The J gene is TRBJ1-1, the V gene TRBV7-9; no clear D gene. Trimming removed 1 base at V and 1 base at J, with 7 bases between. The CDR3 loop spans 14 amino acids. From germline, CDR1 is SEHNR and CDR2 FQNEAQ (reference sequence). The DNA of the CDR3 is TGTGCCAGCAGCTTAGTGATGGAGAACACTGAAGCTTTCTTT. Its translation is CASSLVMENTEAFF. The full variable domain, with the rest looked up from reference TRBV7-9 and TRBJ1-1, is DTGVSQNPRHKITKRGQNVTFRCDPISEHNRLYWYRQTLGQGPEFLTYFQNEAQLEKSRLLSDRFSAERPKGSFSTLEIQRTEQGDSAMYLCASSLVMENTEAFFGQGTRLTVV.

V gene TRBV9 combines with J gene TRBJ1-6; no reliable D call. This CDR3 is 15 amino acids long. V was cut by 3 bases and J by 0 bases, with 7 bases left in between. Germline loops: CDR1 SGDLS, CDR2 YYNGEE. The CDR3 protein is CASSEGGSYNSPLHF. CDR3 DNA sequence: TGTGCCAGCAGCGAGGGTGGCTCCTATAATTCACCCCTCCACTTT.